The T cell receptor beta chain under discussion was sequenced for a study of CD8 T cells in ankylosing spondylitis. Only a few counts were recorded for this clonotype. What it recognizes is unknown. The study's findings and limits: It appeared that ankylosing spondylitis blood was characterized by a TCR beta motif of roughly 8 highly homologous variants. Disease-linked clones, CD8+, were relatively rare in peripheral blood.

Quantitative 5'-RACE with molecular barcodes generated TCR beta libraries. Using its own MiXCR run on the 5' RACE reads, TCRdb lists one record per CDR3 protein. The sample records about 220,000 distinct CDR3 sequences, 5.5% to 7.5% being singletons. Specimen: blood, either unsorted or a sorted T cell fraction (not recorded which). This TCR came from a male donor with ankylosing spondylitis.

CDR3 protein: CASSLYLVVGLSYNEQFF. In nucleotides, the CDR3 is TGTGCCAGCAGCTTGTATTTGGTGGTTGGGTTGTCCTACAATGAGCAGTTCTTC. The chain uses TRBV5-6 and TRBJ2-1; no clear D gene. Trimming left V 1 base short and J 1 base short, with 18 bases between. Germline loops: CDR1 SGHDT, CDR2 YYEEEE. CDR3 length: 18 residues.